These 27 T cell receptor beta chains originate from one sample sequenced in a study of blood T cell repertoires in COVID-19. TCRdb's table, derived via immunoSEQ multiplex PCR, lists solely in-frame clones and lacks some. The sample lists around 94,000 clones; 84% were seen once. Source material: peripheral blood. The receptor source for this set is a middle-aged man with active or convalescent COVID-19.

The chain combines TRBV4-1 with TRBJ1-5, with 8 positions matching TRBD1. The CDR3 loop spans 18 amino acids. Germline values: CDR1 MGHRA, CDR2 YSYEKL. Unmatched junction bases numbered 12, after V lost 0 bases and J lost 5 bases. CDR3 DNA: TGCGCCAGCAGCCAAGATTTCCTCAGACAGGGGCGGGATCAGCCCCAGCATTTT. It codes for CASSQDFLRQGRDQPQHF.

The chain joins TRBV3-1 (or the pseudogene TRBV3-2) to TRBJ2-1; possible D gene TRBD2, 6 bases. V was shortened by 1 base and J by 5 bases, with 18 bases between the two germline ends. The CDR3 is made up of 17 amino acids. Germline CDR1 and CDR2: LGHDT and YNNKEL (reference sequence). The CDR3 sequence: CASSQGGGGALHNEQFF. The CDR3 DNA follows: TGTGCCAGCAGCCAAGGGGGCGGCGGGGCCCTCCACAATGAGCAGTTCTTC.

The rearrangement links TRBV5-1 to TRBJ2-2, with D perhaps TRBD1 (6 bases). Looked up from germline, CDR1 is SGHRS and CDR2 is YFSETQ. V shed 3 bases and J shed 0 bases, with 12 bases lying between them. There are 16 residues in the CDR3. The chain's CDR3 is CASSYTGSSNTGELFF. As DNA, the CDR3 is TGCGCCAGCAGCTACACAGGGTCCTCGAACACCGGGGAGCTGTTTTTT.

CDR3 in DNA: TGTGCCAGCAGTTACTCGAAAGGTAGCTTTGGCTACACCTTC. Translating gives CASSYSKGSFGYTF. The rearrangement joins TRBV6-2 or TRBV6-3 to TRBJ1-2; D gene uncertain. This CDR3 has 14 amino acids. Trimming left V 0 bases short and J 7 bases short, with 12 bases between. Germline-derived CDR1 and CDR2 are MNHEY and SVGEGT.

The CDR3 loop reads CASSPEAAAWRSDTQYF. The CDR3 DNA is TGTGCCAGCAGTCCAGAGGCGGCCGCCTGGCGATCAGATACGCAGTATTTT. The chain links TRBV6-6 to TRBJ2-3, with D unclear. V lost 5 bases and J 4 bases, leaving 22 bases between the germline ends. The CDR3 is made up of 17 amino acids. The germline V gene encodes CDR1 MNHNY and CDR2 SVGAGI (reference sequence).

V gene TRBV6-2 or TRBV6-3 combines with J gene TRBJ1-1; D is uncertain. The CDR3 is 13 amino acids. The V gene lost 1 base and the J gene lost 4 bases, with 7 bases spanning the gap. Germline values: CDR1 MNHEY, CDR2 SVGEGT. The CDR3 spells CASSYFPSTEAFF. The DNA of the CDR3 is TGTGCCAGCAGTTACTTTCCGAGCACTGAAGCTTTCTTT.

The rearrangement joins TRBV30 to TRBJ1-6; D is unresolved. Germline V lookup: CDR1 GTSNPN, CDR2 SVGIG (reference sequence). V lost 3 bases to trimming and J lost 9 bases, with 12 bases between them. CDR3 length: 13 residues. This chain's CDR3 is CAWSPGVISPLHF. In DNA, the CDR3 is TGTGCCTGGAGCCCGGGAGTTATTTCACCCCTCCACTTT.

The chain links TRBV19 to TRBJ1-5; 9 nucleotides line up with TRBD1. The J segment lost 3 bases and the V segment lost 6 bases, leaving 6 bases of the junction unmatched. CDR1 and CDR2 (germline): LNHDA, SQIVND (reference sequence). This CDR3 is 15 amino acids long. For the CDR3, the DNA is TGTGCCAGTAGGGACAGGGGTAATCCCAATCAGCCCCAGCATTTT. Its translation: CASRDRGNPNQPQHF.

This clone turned up a few times. The rearrangement links TRBV7-9 to TRBJ2-7, with D perhaps matching TRBD1 (5 bases). V shed 4 bases and J shed 2 bases, with 15 bases lying between them. CDR1 and CDR2 from the germline V gene are SEHNR and FQNEAQ (reference sequence). CDR3 length equals 15 residues. CDR3 in amino acids: CASSSTGLGPYEQYF. CDR3 sequence (DNA): TGTGCCAGCAGCTCTACAGGCCTCGGGCCCTACGAGCAGTACTTC.

This chain joins TRBV6-5 and TRBJ2-1, with TRBD2 as a possible D gene (6 bases). Germline V gene sequence: CDR1 MNHEY, CDR2 SVGAGI. The CDR3 runs to 15 residues. V shed 2 bases and J shed 8 bases, with 16 bases lying between them. The CDR3 loop reads CASSYGRGLRDEQFF. CDR3 bases: TGTGCCAGCAGTTACGGAAGGGGACTTAGGGATGAGCAGTTCTTC.

V gene TRBV2 combines with J gene TRBJ1-6, with D hard to call. The CDR3 spans 11 residues. V was trimmed by 6 bases and J by 14 bases, leaving 11 bases between them. From germline, CDR1 is SNHLY and CDR2 FYNNEI. CDR3 sequence: CASSEFVALHF. The CDR3 coding sequence is TGTGCCAGCAGCGAGTTTGTAGCCCTCCACTTT.

The rearrangement links TRBV7-3 to TRBJ2-1, with D perhaps TRBD2 (5 bases). The CDR3 covers 15 residues. Trimming stripped 2 bases from V and 5 bases from J, with 13 bases between. CDR1 and CDR2 from the germline V gene are SGHTA and FQGTGA. The CDR3 sequence: CASSLESKEDNEQFF. In nucleotides, the CDR3 is TGTGCCAGCAGCTTAGAGTCAAAGGAGGACAATGAGCAGTTCTTC.

In this sample, this clone turned up once. The genes are TRBV19 and TRBJ2-3, with a weak D call TRBD2 (6 bases). The CDR3 extends over 14 amino acids. Trimming stripped 3 bases from V and 4 bases from J, with 11 bases between. In germline, CDR1 is LNHDA, CDR2 SQIVND (reference sequence). For the CDR3, the DNA is TGTGCCAGTAGTATGGCGGGGAGTCCAGATACGCAGTATTTT. Its protein is CASSMAGSPDTQYF.

The chain carries TRBV6-6 and TRBJ2-2; perhaps TRBD2 as D (6 bases). Germline V gene sequence: CDR1 MNHNY, CDR2 SVGAGI (reference sequence). V lost 10 bases to trimming and J lost 6 bases, with 9 bases between them. The length of the CDR3 is 11 residues. The CDR3 coding sequence is TGTGCCATCTGGGGGGCCGGGGAGCTGTTTTTT. Translating gives CAIWGAGELFF.

The rearrangement links TRBV10-3 to TRBJ1-1, with D possibly being TRBD1 (5 bases). CDR1 is ENHRY and CDR2 is SYGVKD in the germline V gene. The CDR3 contains 15 residues. The ends were cut back, 0 bases at V and 3 bases at J, with 11 bases in the middle. The CDR3 protein is CAISESRRDDTEAFF. In DNA form, the CDR3 reads TGTGCCATCAGTGAGTCGAGGAGGGACGACACTGAAGCTTTCTTT.

The chain employs TRBV5-5 and TRBJ2-5, with a possible D match to TRBD2 (6 bases). The germline gives CDR1 SGHKS, CDR2 YYEKEE (reference sequence). The V gene lost 2 bases and the J gene lost 0 bases, with 14 bases spanning the gap. The CDR3 has 16 amino acids. This CDR3 reads CASSFSGVEYQETQYF. CDR3 bases: TGTGCCAGCAGCTTTTCGGGGGTCGAGTACCAAGAGACCCAGTACTTC.

CDR3: CASSKQGSKNIQYF. The CDR3 nucleotides are TGTGCCAGTAGTAAACAGGGGTCCAAAAACATTCAGTACTTC. The chain combines TRBV19 with TRBJ2-4, with TRBD1 matching 7 bases. Germline-derived CDR1 and CDR2 are LNHDA and SQIVND (reference sequence). Losses at the gene ends were 4 bases for V and 2 bases for J; bases not matched to a gene: 2. The CDR3 consists of 14 residues.

The chain combines TRBV12-3 or TRBV12-4 with TRBJ1-5; D gene uncertain. V lost 5 bases to trimming and J lost 4 bases, with 9 bases between them. CDR3 length: 13 amino acids. The CDR3 region has the DNA TGTGCCAGCAGTCCGAGAGGGAATCAGCCCCAGCATTTT. It translates to CASSPRGNQPQHF.

The chain couples TRBV18 to TRBJ1-3; no reliable D call. V was pared by 5 bases and J by 0 bases, with 11 bases between. The germline V gene has CDR1 KGHSH and CDR2 LQKENI. This CDR3 comprises 15 residues. CDR3 nucleotide sequence: TGTGCCAGCTCATCGACGGACTACTCTGGAAACACCATATATTTT. As protein: CASSSTDYSGNTIYF. Looking up the rest from reference TRBV18 and TRBJ1-3 gives the full variable domain: NAGVMQNPRHLVRRRGQEARLRCSPMKGHSHVYWYRQLPEEGLKFMVYLQKENIIDESGMPKERFSAEFPKEGPSILRIQQVVRGDSAAYFCASSSTDYSGNTIYFGEGSWLTVV.

This clone was recorded only once. In the same sample, other DNA sequences code for this CDR3. V usage is TRBV6-1 and J usage is TRBJ2-5, with TRBD2 identical over 15 bases. The V and J ends lost 1 base and 2 bases, in that order; junction bases with no gene match: 8. This CDR3 comprises 19 residues. Germline CDR1 MNHNS, CDR2 SASEGT. The CDR3 coding sequence is TGTGCCAGCAGTGAAGGGTCGGGACTAGCGGGGGGAAGACAAGAGACCCAGTACTTC. Its translation is CASSEGSGLAGGRQETQYF.

The gene calls are TRBV12-3 or TRBV12-4 and TRBJ1-1, with D unresolved. Trimming removed 5 bases from V and 1 base from J, with 5 bases in between. The CDR3 length is 12 residues. The CDR3 reads CASSRENTEAFF. The CDR3 DNA is TGTGCCAGCAGTAGAGAGAACACTGAAGCTTTCTTT.

This clone came up once. The chain has TRBV7-2 and TRBJ2-3; D call uncertain. Germline assignment: CDR1 SGHTA and CDR2 FQGNSA. The V end was cut by 6 bases, the J end by 2 bases, with 6 bases between. This CDR3 comprises 12 residues. The CDR3 nucleotides are TGTGCCAGCAGAACCTACACAGATACGCAGTATTTT. This encodes CASRTYTDTQYF.

The table lists this clone with a count of one. The chain has TRBV6-9 and TRBJ1-3, with 7 bases aligning to TRBD1. The junction had 7 bases not matched to a gene; V was cut back by 6 bases and J by 2 bases. Germline CDR1 MNHGY, CDR2 SVAAGI. This CDR3 has 15 residues. The CDR3 is CASRRQGRPGNTIYF. The CDR3 DNA is TGTGCCAGCAGACGACAGGGCCGGCCTGGAAACACCATATATTTT.

This chain uses TRBV7-2 with TRBJ2-7; D call uncertain. Trimming cost V 0 bases and J 0 bases, with 12 bases left between them. CDR1 SGHTA and CDR2 FQGNSA come from the germline V gene. The CDR3 has 16 residues. This chain's CDR3 is CASSLARSKSSYEQYF. The CDR3 coding sequence is TGTGCCAGCAGCTTAGCGCGGTCTAAGAGCTCCTACGAGCAGTACTTC.

This chain links TRBV5-1 with TRBJ2-1; 15 positions match TRBD2. The CDR3 length is 18 residues. From germline, CDR1 is SGHRS and CDR2 YFSETQ. J gave up 7 bases and V 5 bases, and 13 bases lay outside the gene matches. The CDR3 sequence is CASRRIPGLAGGSNEQFF. In DNA, the CDR3 is TGCGCCAGCAGGCGCATCCCGGGACTAGCGGGGGGTAGTAATGAGCAGTTCTTC.

The chain carries TRBV19 and TRBJ2-5; D possibly corresponds to TRBD1 (6 bases). Trimming stripped 3 bases from V and 4 bases from J, with 18 bases between. Germline V gives CDR1 LNHDA, CDR2 SQIVND (reference sequence). The CDR3 runs 16 residues. CDR3 DNA sequence: TGTGCCAGTAGTATTCCGGGCAGGGGAAGTGGAGAGACCCAGTACTTC. Translating it yields CASSIPGRGSGETQYF.

This rearrangement joins TRBV5-4 to TRBJ2-7; TRBD2 matches 7 bases. Germline V gene sequence: CDR1 SGHNT, CDR2 YYREEE (reference sequence). The CDR3 runs 15 residues. J was trimmed by 1 base and V by 3 bases; bases with no gene match: 7. CDR3 DNA: TGTGCCAGCAGCTCCGGCGGGGGTGCATCCTACGAGCAGTACTTC. This translates into CASSSGGGASYEQYF.